This TCR beta chain was found in a study of tumor-infiltrating lymphocytes in glioblastoma multiforme. TCR beta libraries were built from RNA through three nested multiplex PCR rounds using modified ARM-PCR. A C-beta primer primed TCRB cDNA from 0.4 to 0.6 ug RNA. TCRdb itself ran the multiplex PCR reads through MiXCR, one entry per CDR3 protein. The sample contains thousands of distinct CDR3 sequences, about four fifths of which appear only once. The CDR3 runs to 20 residues. The germline V gene has CDR1 SGHNT and CDR2 YENEEA. V trimming: 4 bases; J trimming: 4 bases; junction bases outside the gene matches: 17.

This chain uses TRBV11-3 with TRBJ2-5, with TRBD2 matching over 14 bases. The sample was brain tumor tissue. This clonotype was sampled from a male donor with glioblastoma. DNA for the CDR3: TGTGCCAGCAGCTCTTACTACTCCGGGACTAGCGGGAGCCGGCGAGAGACCCAGTACTTC. This gives the protein CASSSYYSGTSGSRRETQYF. Drawing the rest from reference TRBV11-3 and TRBJ2-5, the complete variable domain is EAGVVQSPRYKIIEKKQPVAFWCNPISGHNTLYWYLQNLGQGPELLIRYENEEAVDDSQLPKDRFSAERLKGVDSTLKIQPAELGDSAVYLCASSSYYSGTSGSRRETQYFGPGTRLLVL.